This is a list of T cell receptor beta chains from one sample in a study of OX40 agonist ivuxolimab in advanced cancers. Profiling relied on immunoSEQ multiplex PCR, and the TCRdb table lists in-frame clones only, not all of them. The table has about 82,000 clones, approximately 86% seen once; the top ten hold roughly 6%. The sequenced sample was CD4+ or CD8+ T cells sorted from blood, obtained in a trial of the OX40 agonist ivuxolimab. These receptors were obtained from an adult with an advanced solid tumor such as melanoma, head and neck, liver or kidney cancer. Both conserved end residues are part of each CDR3. Fields, in order: CDR3 protein, CDR3 DNA, D gene, J gene, V gene, clone size. D genes are given only for firm matches. Clone size is stated in some rows and not others, as once, few, many or a class when expanded.

CASSVEASGNLYEQYF TGTGCCAGCAGCGTAGAGGCTAGCGGGAATTTATACGAGCAGTACTTC TRBD2 TRBJ2-7 TRBV9 -
CAIKGHRGTDTQYF TGTGCCATTAAGGGGCACAGGGGAACAGATACGCAGTATTTT TRBD1 TRBJ2-3 TRBV10-3 few
CASSQLGDQPQHF TGTGCCAGCAGCCAACTAGGGGATCAGCCCCAGCATTTT - TRBJ1-5 TRBV4-2 -
CASTYGGGWRDEQFF TGTGCCAGTACTTATGGGGGGGGATGGAGGGATGAGCAGTTCTTC TRBD2 TRBJ2-1 TRBV19 -
CASSLAVARYSPLHF TGCGCCAGCAGCTTGGCCGTCGCGCGGTATTCACCCCTCCACTTT - TRBJ1-6 TRBV5-1 -
CASSVSGLPLGDEQFF TGTGCCAGCAGCGTTAGCGGGCTACCCCTGGGGGATGAGCAGTTCTTC TRBD2 TRBJ2-1 TRBV9 -
CASRGNNNEQFF TGCGCCAGTCGGGGCAATAACAATGAGCAGTTCTTC - TRBJ2-1 TRBV10-1 -
CASSVETSGRAEQYF TGTGCCAGCAGCGTCGAGACTAGCGGGAGGGCCGAGCAGTACTTC TRBD2 TRBJ2-7 TRBV11-2 -
CASSFRQGGNTEAFF TGTGCCAGTAGTTTTAGACAGGGCGGGAACACTGAAGCTTTCTTT TRBD1 TRBJ1-1 TRBV19 -
CASSDRGLPGNTIYF TGCGCCAGCAGCGATAGGGGGCTACCTGGAAACACCATATATTTT TRBD1 TRBJ1-3 TRBV5-1 -
CASSSQGSLAYFVDEQFF TGCGCCAGCAGCTCACAGGGTAGTCTAGCTTATTTTGTCGATGAGCAGTTCTTC - TRBJ2-1 TRBV5-1 -
CASRKTGDNQPQHF TGTGCCAGCAGGAAGACAGGGGATAATCAGCCCCAGCATTTT TRBD1 TRBJ1-5 TRBV2 -
CASSLAAGSNQPQHF TGCGCCAGCAGCTTGGCCGCGGGAAGCAATCAGCCCCAGCATTTT - TRBJ1-5 TRBV5-1 few
CASSLVTGANYGYTF TGTGCCAGCAGCTTGGTTACAGGGGCTAACTATGGCTACACCTTC TRBD1 TRBJ1-2 TRBV4-2 once
CASRKTGSAEAFF TGTGCCAGCAGAAAGACAGGGAGCGCTGAAGCTTTCTTT TRBD1 TRBJ1-1 TRBV5-4 -
CASSKRTYFEAFF TGTGCCAGTAGTAAAAGGACCTATTTTGAAGCTTTCTTT - TRBJ1-1 TRBV19 -
CAWSELANTGELFF TGTGCCTGGAGTGAACTCGCGAACACCGGGGAGCTGTTTTTT - TRBJ2-2 TRBV30 -
CASSPVTGSSGNTIYF TGTGCCAGCAGCCCCGTGACAGGATCCTCTGGAAACACCATATATTTT - TRBJ1-3 TRBV5-5 -
CASSPRGNTEAFF TGTGCCAGCAGCCCGAGGGGGAACACTGAAGCTTTCTTT - TRBJ1-1 TRBV11-3 -
CASSVGRGYGYTF TGTGCCAGCAGCGTAGGCAGGGGCTATGGCTACACCTTC - TRBJ1-2 TRBV9 -
CASSPYGGANTEAFF TGTGCCAGCAGCCCTTACGGGGGGGCCAACACTGAAGCTTTCTTT - TRBJ1-1 TRBV5-6 -
CASSQDWQGIYEQYF TGCGCCAGCAGCCAAGATTGGCAGGGAATCTACGAGCAGTACTTC - TRBJ2-7 TRBV4-3 few
CASRGQSYEQYF TGTGCCAGCAGGGGCCAGTCCTACGAGCAGTACTTC - TRBJ2-7 TRBV14 -
CASSKSGELFF TGTGCCAGCAGCAAGTCCGGGGAGCTGTTTTTT - TRBJ2-2 TRBV2 once
CASSGLLTQPQHF TGTGCCAGCAGTGGTCTGCTGACGCAGCCCCAGCATTTT - TRBJ1-5 TRBV2 -
CAWSLRSLGYGYTF TGTGCCTGGAGTCTCCGGTCCTTAGGCTATGGCTACACCTTC - TRBJ1-2 TRBV30 -
CASGTGAIEQYF TGCGCCAGCGGGACAGGGGCGATTGAGCAGTACTTC TRBD1 TRBJ2-7 TRBV10-2 -
CASSGKTLYTEAFF TGTGCCAGCAGTGGTAAGACACTTTACACTGAAGCTTTCTTT - TRBJ1-1 TRBV6-6 -
CASSLGTGSRETQYF TGCGCCAGCAGCCTTGGGACAGGGTCTAGGGAGACCCAGTACTTC TRBD1 TRBJ2-5 TRBV4-1 -
CASSKGQAFNTGELFF TGTGCCAGCAGCAAGGGACAGGCCTTTAACACCGGGGAGCTGTTTTTT TRBD1 TRBJ2-2 TRBV5-4 -
CASSPRNLGLNQPQHF TGTGCCAGCTCACCACGTAACCTGGGCCTCAATCAGCCCCAGCATTTT - TRBJ1-5 TRBV18 once
CASSPPLGISYNEQFF TGTGCCAGCTCACCACCGTTGGGCATCTCCTACAATGAGCAGTTCTTC - TRBJ2-1 TRBV18 -
CASSLGPGQGNGYTF TGTGCCAGCAGCTTGGGCCCCGGACAGGGAAATGGCTACACCTTC TRBD1 TRBJ1-2 TRBV5-5 -
CASSQGNSGENEQFF TGCGCCAGCAGCCAAGGAAATAGCGGGGAAAATGAGCAGTTCTTC TRBD2 TRBJ2-1 TRBV4-1 -
CAWSVGLTGHNEQFF TGTGCCTGGAGTGTAGGCTTGACAGGACACAATGAGCAGTTCTTC - TRBJ2-1 TRBV30 -
CASSAPRTGLNTEAFF TGTGCCAGCAGTGCCCCTCGGACAGGCCTGAACACTGAAGCTTTCTTT TRBD1 TRBJ1-1 TRBV6-1 -
CASSHDSLSSYEQYF TGTGCCAGCAGCCACGACAGCCTGAGCTCCTACGAGCAGTACTTC - TRBJ2-7 TRBV7-9 -
CASSSHSNTEAFF TGTGCCAGCAGCTCACACTCGAACACTGAAGCTTTCTTT - TRBJ1-1 TRBV11-3 -
CASSVVGTGDSPLHF TGCGCCAGCAGCGTAGTAGGGACAGGGGACTCACCCCTCCACTTT TRBD1 TRBJ1-6 TRBV5-1 -
CASSYSRPDQPQHF TGTGCCAGCAGTTACTCGAGGCCAGATCAGCCCCAGCATTTT - TRBJ1-5 TRBV6-5 -
CASSSHRVTEAFF TGTGCCAGCTCGTCTCACAGGGTCACTGAAGCTTTCTTT - TRBJ1-1 TRBV7-2 once
CASSLGSSGLTDTQYF TGTGCCAGCAGCTTAGGGTCTAGCGGCCTCACAGATACGCAGTATTTT TRBD2 TRBJ2-3 TRBV7-8 -
CASSPGGKDTEAFF TGTGCCAGCTCACCGGGAGGGAAGGACACTGAAGCTTTCTTT - TRBJ1-1 TRBV18 -
CASSSDPWLMTEAFF TGTGCCAGCAGCTCCGACCCCTGGCTTATGACTGAAGCTTTCTTT - TRBJ1-1 TRBV5-5 -